Listed below are T cell receptor beta chains from one sample, sequenced in a study of blood T cell repertoires in COVID-19. Only in-frame clones appear in the TCRdb table, and some are missing; sequencing was by immunoSEQ multiplex PCR. Of roughly 140,000 clones listed, about 80% are singletons. The specimen was peripheral blood. These receptor sequences come from a man between 70 and 80 years old who had recovered from COVID-19. CDR3s include the opening cysteine and the closing phenylalanine or tryptophan. The order of the fields is V gene, D gene, clone size, CDR3 length, J gene, CDR3 DNA, CDR3 protein. D genes are given only for firm matches. A clone size is listed for some rows: how often the clone was seen (once, few, many), or a class if it is expanded.

V gene: TRBV3-1/TRBV3-2; D gene: TRBD2; clone size: few; CDR3 length: 19; J gene: TRBJ2-2; CDR3 DNA: TGTGCCAGCAGCCTCGGGACTAGCGGGACCCTCGGCTCGAGGGAGGAGCTGTTTTTT; CDR3 protein: CASSLGTSGTLGSREELFF
V gene: TRBV28; D gene: .; clone size: .; CDR3 length: 14; J gene: TRBJ2-7; CDR3 DNA: TGTGCCAGCAGTTTATGGCGGGAAGCCTACGAGCAGTACTTC; CDR3 protein: CASSLWREAYEQYF
V gene: TRBV19; D gene: .; clone size: .; CDR3 length: 14; J gene: TRBJ2-2; CDR3 DNA: TGTGCCAGTAGCCAGGGGACTACCGCCGGGGAGCTGTTTTTT; CDR3 protein: CASSQGTTAGELFF
V gene: TRBV2; D gene: TRBD2; clone size: .; CDR3 length: 19; J gene: TRBJ2-7; CDR3 DNA: TGTGCCAGCAGCCGACGGTTAGCGGGAGGGAGTAGGAGCTCCTACGAGCAGTACTTC; CDR3 protein: CASSRRLAGGSRSSYEQYF
V gene: TRBV18; D gene: .; clone size: .; CDR3 length: 16; J gene: TRBJ2-7; CDR3 DNA: TGTGCCAGCTCACCACCGCTAGGTGAAGGTAGCGCCGAGCAGTACTTC; CDR3 protein: CASSPPLGEGSAEQYF
V gene: TRBV7-9; D gene: TRBD2; clone size: few; CDR3 length: 17; J gene: TRBJ2-3; CDR3 DNA: TGTGCCAGCAGCCTTGACCCGGGACTAGCGGGGGGAGATACGCAGTATTTT; CDR3 protein: CASSLDPGLAGGDTQYF
V gene: TRBV19; D gene: TRBD2; clone size: .; CDR3 length: 17; J gene: TRBJ2-5; CDR3 DNA: TGTGCCAGTAGTTCGCCGGGAGGGCAGGGACACAAAGAGACCCAGTACTTC; CDR3 protein: CASSSPGGQGHKETQYF
V gene: TRBV9; D gene: .; clone size: .; CDR3 length: 13; J gene: TRBJ2-1; CDR3 DNA: TGTGCCAGCAGTACTGGCTCCTACAATGAGCAGTTCTTC; CDR3 protein: CASSTGSYNEQFF
V gene: TRBV11-1; D gene: .; clone size: .; CDR3 length: 13; J gene: TRBJ2-1; CDR3 DNA: TGTGCCAGCAGCTTTCTCTACGGCAATGAGCAGTTCTTC; CDR3 protein: CASSFLYGNEQFF
V gene: TRBV3-1/TRBV3-2; D gene: .; clone size: .; CDR3 length: 15; J gene: TRBJ2-4; CDR3 DNA: TGTGCCAGCAGTTTTCACGGGGGATCCAAAAACATTCAGTACTTC; CDR3 protein: CASSFHGGSKNIQYF
V gene: TRBV12-3/TRBV12-4; D gene: .; clone size: .; CDR3 length: 13; J gene: TRBJ2-1; CDR3 DNA: TGTGCCAGCTGCCCCGGGTTTTCGGATGAGCAGTTCTTC; CDR3 protein: CASCPGFSDEQFF
V gene: TRBV13; D gene: TRBD2; clone size: .; CDR3 length: 15; J gene: TRBJ2-5; CDR3 DNA: TGTGCCAGCAGCTTAGCGGGAGGGCCCGGGGAGACCCAGTACTTC; CDR3 protein: CASSLAGGPGETQYF
V gene: TRBV6-5; D gene: .; clone size: few; CDR3 length: 15; J gene: TRBJ2-7; CDR3 DNA: TGTGCCAGCAGTTATGGGTTGAGCGCTTCCTACGAGCAGTACTTC; CDR3 protein: CASSYGLSASYEQYF
V gene: TRBV27; D gene: .; clone size: .; CDR3 length: 13; J gene: TRBJ1-6; CDR3 DNA: TGTGCCAGCGCCGACAGTTATAATTCACCCCTCCACTTT; CDR3 protein: CASADSYNSPLHF
V gene: TRBV27; D gene: TRBD1; clone size: .; CDR3 length: 13; J gene: TRBJ2-7; CDR3 DNA: TGTGCCAGCAGTTTCGGGACAGGCTACGAGCAGTACTTC; CDR3 protein: CASSFGTGYEQYF
V gene: TRBV10-1; D gene: TRBD2; clone size: .; CDR3 length: 16; J gene: TRBJ2-1; CDR3 DNA: TGCGCCAGCAGTGACTTTAGCGGGTCTCATCAGAATGAGCAGTTCTTC; CDR3 protein: CASSDFSGSHQNEQFF
V gene: TRBV19; D gene: TRBD1; clone size: .; CDR3 length: 13; J gene: TRBJ1-6; CDR3 DNA: TGTGCCAGTAATAACAGGGGTTATTCACCCCTCCACTTT; CDR3 protein: CASNNRGYSPLHF
V gene: TRBV18; D gene: .; clone size: .; CDR3 length: 13; J gene: TRBJ2-7; CDR3 DNA: TGTGCCAGCTCACCACCGTACTCCTACGAGCAGTACTTC; CDR3 protein: CASSPPYSYEQYF
V gene: TRBV4-1; D gene: TRBD2; clone size: once; CDR3 length: 16; J gene: TRBJ2-5; CDR3 DNA: TGCGCCAGCAGCCAAGGTGGTAGCGGGTTCCAAGAGACCCAGTACTTC; CDR3 protein: CASSQGGSGFQETQYF
V gene: TRBV4-1; D gene: TRBD2; clone size: .; CDR3 length: 15; J gene: TRBJ2-1; CDR3 DNA: TGCGCCAGCAGTTCTAGCGGAGCCTCCTACAATGAGCAGTTCTTC; CDR3 protein: CASSSSGASYNEQFF
V gene: TRBV7-8; D gene: .; clone size: .; CDR3 length: 15; J gene: TRBJ1-1; CDR3 DNA: TGTGCCAGCAGCCCGTTTGTGGCAGGTGATACTGAAGCTTTCTTT; CDR3 protein: CASSPFVAGDTEAFF
V gene: TRBV3-1/TRBV3-2; D gene: TRBD2; clone size: .; CDR3 length: 18; J gene: TRBJ2-7; CDR3 DNA: TGTGCCAGCAGCCAAGATTGGGGGGCGAGCGGGAGGACCCGCGAGCAGTACTTC; CDR3 protein: CASSQDWGASGRTREQYF
V gene: TRBV7-8; D gene: .; clone size: .; CDR3 length: 14; J gene: TRBJ1-1; CDR3 DNA: TGTGCCAGCAGCTTAGGGCTGATGAACACTGAAGCTTTCTTT; CDR3 protein: CASSLGLMNTEAFF
V gene: TRBV5-4; D gene: TRBD1; clone size: few; CDR3 length: 14; J gene: TRBJ1-5; CDR3 DNA: TGTGCCAGCAGCATCGGGACAGGGGATCAGCCCCAGCATTTT; CDR3 protein: CASSIGTGDQPQHF
V gene: TRBV4-2; D gene: TRBD2; clone size: .; CDR3 length: 15; J gene: TRBJ2-1; CDR3 DNA: TGTGCCAGCAGCCAGGGGAGTAGCGGGGGGGGAGAGCAGTTCTTC; CDR3 protein: CASSQGSSGGGEQFF
V gene: TRBV4-1; D gene: TRBD1; clone size: .; CDR3 length: 17; J gene: TRBJ1-2; CDR3 DNA: TGCGCCAGCAGCCAAGAGGGGGTTGGACAGGGGGCAGGTGGCTACACCTTC; CDR3 protein: CASSQEGVGQGAGGYTF
V gene: TRBV20-1; D gene: .; clone size: .; CDR3 length: 11; J gene: TRBJ2-7; CDR3 DNA: TGCAGTGCTAGAGATTCAAACGAGCAGTACTTC; CDR3 protein: CSARDSNEQYF
V gene: TRBV9; D gene: .; clone size: .; CDR3 length: 14; J gene: TRBJ2-7; CDR3 DNA: TGTGCCAGCAGCGCCGACCTCTTAGGAGACGAGCAGTACTTC; CDR3 protein: CASSADLLGDEQYF
V gene: TRBV27; D gene: TRBD2; clone size: .; CDR3 length: 16; J gene: TRBJ2-5; CDR3 DNA: TGTGCCAGCAGTTACAAGCTAGCGGGAGTGGGGGAGACCCAGTACTTC; CDR3 protein: CASSYKLAGVGETQYF
V gene: TRBV3-1/TRBV3-2; D gene: TRBD1; clone size: .; CDR3 length: 16; J gene: TRBJ1-2; CDR3 DNA: TGTGCCAGCAGCCAGTCGGGGACAGGGTTTAACTATGGCTACACCTTC; CDR3 protein: CASSQSGTGFNYGYTF
V gene: TRBV24-1; D gene: .; clone size: .; CDR3 length: 13; J gene: TRBJ2-7; CDR3 DNA: TGTGCCACCAGTTTGACAATCTCCTACGAGCAGTACTTC; CDR3 protein: CATSLTISYEQYF
V gene: TRBV10-1; D gene: .; clone size: many; CDR3 length: 13; J gene: TRBJ2-5; CDR3 DNA: TGCGCCAGCAGTTTAGCGGAACAAGAGACCCAGTACTTC; CDR3 protein: CASSLAEQETQYF
V gene: TRBV7-3; D gene: TRBD1; clone size: .; CDR3 length: 15; J gene: TRBJ2-5; CDR3 DNA: TGTGCCAGCAGTTTGGGGACAGGATACCAAGAGACCCAGTACTTC; CDR3 protein: CASSLGTGYQETQYF
V gene: TRBV7-9; D gene: .; clone size: .; CDR3 length: 16; J gene: TRBJ1-6; CDR3 DNA: TGTGCCAGCAGGGGATGGCGGGGTTCGGATAATTCACCCCTCCACTTT; CDR3 protein: CASRGWRGSDNSPLHF
V gene: TRBV29-1; D gene: .; clone size: .; CDR3 length: 11; J gene: TRBJ2-7; CDR3 DNA: TGCAGCGCCGGACTGTCTCACGAGCAGTACTTC; CDR3 protein: CSAGLSHEQYF
V gene: TRBV27; D gene: .; clone size: .; CDR3 length: 14; J gene: TRBJ1-5; CDR3 DNA: TGTGCCAGCAGTTTATCTCATGGCAATCAGCCCCAGCATTTT; CDR3 protein: CASSLSHGNQPQHF
V gene: TRBV11-2; D gene: .; clone size: .; CDR3 length: 13; J gene: TRBJ1-6; CDR3 DNA: TGTGCCACTAGGGGAGGATATAATTCACCCCTCCACTTT; CDR3 protein: CATRGGYNSPLHF
V gene: TRBV4-1; D gene: TRBD1; clone size: .; CDR3 length: 16; J gene: TRBJ1-2; CDR3 DNA: TGCGCCAGCAGCCAAGTTGTCACGACAGGGGACTATGGCTACACCTTC; CDR3 protein: CASSQVVTTGDYGYTF
V gene: TRBV10-2; D gene: .; clone size: .; CDR3 length: 14; J gene: TRBJ2-3; CDR3 DNA: TGCGCCAGCAGTGAGGACAGGCGCACAGATACGCAGTATTTT; CDR3 protein: CASSEDRRTDTQYF
V gene: TRBV5-4; D gene: .; clone size: .; CDR3 length: 14; J gene: TRBJ2-7; CDR3 DNA: TGTGCCAGCAGCTCCTCTCTAGCGACCTACGAGCAGTACTTC; CDR3 protein: CASSSSLATYEQYF
V gene: TRBV28; D gene: .; clone size: .; CDR3 length: 14; J gene: TRBJ1-4; CDR3 DNA: TGTGCCAGCAGTCCACAGGGAGTAGGCGAAAAACTGTTTTTT; CDR3 protein: CASSPQGVGEKLFF
V gene: TRBV7-2; D gene: TRBD2; clone size: .; CDR3 length: 14; J gene: TRBJ2-7; CDR3 DNA: TGTGCCAGCAGCTTATTTAGCGGGTCCTACGAGCAGTACTTC; CDR3 protein: CASSLFSGSYEQYF
V gene: TRBV15; D gene: TRBD1; clone size: .; CDR3 length: 14; J gene: TRBJ2-3; CDR3 DNA: TGTGCCACCAGCAGCGGGACAGGGTCGGATACGCAGTATTTT; CDR3 protein: CATSSGTGSDTQYF